This passage covers 19 T cell receptor beta chains from one sample sequenced in a study of T cell responses to AZD1222 COVID-19 vaccine. Assay used: immunoSEQ multiplex PCR; TCRdb lists only in-frame clones, some missing. In the table there are 100,000 or so clones, approximately 87% of which are singletons. This specimen was peripheral blood, taken on day 0 of AZD1222 vaccination. The receptors here all came from an adult in good health.

The chain employs TRBV12-3 or TRBV12-4 and TRBJ1-2; D remains unclear. V lost 1 base and J 3 bases, leaving 6 bases between the germline ends. The CDR3 consists of 13 residues. The CDR3 region is CASSLGSDYGYTF. Here the CDR3 DNA reads TGTGCCAGCAGTTTAGGGTCGGACTATGGCTACACCTTC.

The chain combines TRBV6-5 with TRBJ1-1, with no clear D. V was shortened by 7 bases and J by 1 base, with 4 bases between the two germline ends. CDR1 MNHEY and CDR2 SVGAGI come from the germline V gene. The CDR3 sequence is 11 residues long. CDR3 nucleotide sequence: TGTGCCAGCAACTGGAACACTGAAGCTTTCTTT. Amino acids: CASNWNTEAFF.

The V and J genes are TRBV7-9 and TRBJ2-1, with D possibly TRBD2 on 5 matching bases. CDR1 and CDR2 (germline): SEHNR, FQNEAQ (reference sequence). The CDR3 runs to 17 residues. Trimming shortened V by 7 bases and J by 8 bases, and 27 bases separated the two germline ends. The CDR3 DNA follows: TGTGCCAGCAACCTCCGAAAGGCCGGGATAGAACTCGATGAGCAGTTCTTC. Amino acid sequence: CASNLRKAGIELDEQFF.

The CDR3 loop reads CASSIAPPGGNQPQHF. The DNA of the CDR3 is TGTGCCAGTAGTATAGCCCCCCCAGGGGGGAATCAGCCCCAGCATTTT. V gene TRBV19 combines with J gene TRBJ1-5, with 7 bases lining up with TRBD1. Germline-derived CDR1 and CDR2 are LNHDA and SQIVND (reference sequence). The CDR3 has 16 residues. With 1 base clipped from V and 4 bases from J, the junction kept 7 bases outside the gene matches.

The chain is built from TRBV5-1 and TRBJ1-2; D is unresolved. CDR1 is SGHRS and CDR2 is YFSETQ in the germline V gene. This CDR3 contains 14 residues. Trimming left V 0 bases short and J 3 bases short, with 9 bases between. CDR3 protein: CASSLEGGHYGYTF. In DNA form, the CDR3 reads TGCGCCAGCAGCTTGGAGGGCGGACACTATGGCTACACCTTC. Supplemented by reference TRBV5-1 and TRBJ1-2, the full variable domain reads KAGVTQTPRYLIKTRGQQVTLSCSPISGHRSVSWYQQTPGQGLQFLFEYFSETQRNKGNFPGRFSGRQFSNSRSEMNVSTLELGDSALYLCASSLEGGHYGYTFGSGTRLTVV.

The chain carries TRBV14 and TRBJ2-1; maybe TRBD2 (6 bases). Germline V gene data show CDR1 as SGHDN and CDR2 as FVKESK. V was pared by 2 bases and J by 6 bases, with 11 bases between. CDR3 length: 14 amino acids. The CDR3 spells CASSQHSGRNEQFF. CDR3 nucleotides: TGTGCCAGCAGCCAACATAGCGGCCGCAATGAGCAGTTCTTC.

The chain uses TRBV4-1 and TRBJ2-5; 7 positions match TRBD1. Germline trimming cut 0 bases from V and 0 bases from J; bases unmatched to any gene: 1. Germline CDR1 is MGHRA and CDR2 is YSYEKL. This CDR3 spans 15 amino acids. Here the CDR3 DNA reads TGCGCCAGCAGCCAAGAAGACAGGGACCAAGAGACCCAGTACTTC. It translates to CASSQEDRDQETQYF.

V usage is TRBV20-1 and J usage is TRBJ2-7; D gene uncertain. Germline V CDR1 and CDR2: DFQATT, SNEGSKA (reference sequence). This CDR3 is built from 11 residues. Trimming took off 6 bases at V and 6 bases at J, with 12 bases between the two ends. CDR3 loop: CSAGDALEQYF. CDR3 coding DNA: TGCAGTGCGGGCGACGCACTCGAGCAGTACTTC.

This clone showed up just once. The chain carries TRBV6-5 and TRBJ1-2, with a weak D call TRBD1 (6 bases). V lost 0 bases, J lost 2 bases, and 13 bases lay in between. This CDR3 has 16 amino acids. Germline V CDR1 and CDR2: MNHEY, SVGAGI. For the CDR3, the DNA is TGTGCCAGCAGTTACTCGATAGCAGACAGGAACTATGGCTACACCTTC. Translation: CASSYSIADRNYGYTF.

The J gene is TRBJ1-1, the V gene TRBV14; 9 positions match TRBD1. CDR1 and CDR2 (germline): SGHDN, FVKESK. The CDR3 is made up of 13 amino acids. V gave up 5 bases and J gave up 4 bases; unmatched junction bases: 2. CDR3 nucleotide sequence: TGTGCCAGCAGCAAGACAGGGGGCACTGAAGCTTTCTTT. As protein: CASSKTGGTEAFF. The entire variable domain, with the rest obtained from reference TRBV14 and TRBJ1-1, is as follows: EAGVTQFPSHSVIEKGQTVTLRCDPISGHDNLYWYRRVMGKEIKFLLHFVKESKQDESGMPNNRFLAERTGGTYSTLKVQPAELEDSGVYFCASSKTGGTEAFFGQGTRLTVV.

This clone was observed a few times. This rearrangement joins TRBV6-5 to TRBJ1-5; D might be TRBD1 (6 bases). Germline CDR1 MNHEY, CDR2 SVGAGI. The CDR3 contains 15 residues. V dropped 6 bases and J dropped 2 bases, with 14 bases sitting between them. The CDR3 loop is CASRQGRVGNQPQHF. CDR3 sequence (DNA): TGTGCCAGCAGGCAGGGGAGGGTGGGCAATCAGCCCCAGCATTTT.

The rearrangement joins TRBV3-1 (or the pseudogene TRBV3-2) to TRBJ2-7; a weak D match, TRBD2 (6 bases). There are 14 residues in the CDR3. Germline V lookup: CDR1 LGHDT, CDR2 YNNKEL (reference sequence). V was clipped by 6 bases and J by 5 bases, with 17 bases between them. The CDR3 DNA follows: TGTGCCAGCAGTCCGGACTATCTGGTTGACGAGCAGTACTTC. Translating it yields CASSPDYLVDEQYF.

This sequence joins TRBV30 and TRBJ1-2; the D is unclear. This CDR3 has 12 residues. Trimming shortened V by 2 bases and J by 3 bases, and 7 bases separated the two germline ends. Germline V CDR1 and CDR2: GTSNPN, SVGIG (reference sequence). CDR3 in amino acids: CAWSLTYYGYTF. Written as DNA, the CDR3 is TGTGCCTGGAGTCTGACGTACTATGGCTACACCTTC.

DNA of the CDR3: TGTGCCAGCAGTGAAGCCGGACAGGGATATGGCTACACCTTC. This gives the protein CASSEAGQGYGYTF. The rearrangement uses TRBV6-1 and TRBJ1-2; 8 bases match TRBD1. This CDR3 spans 14 amino acids. Per germline, CDR1 MNHNS and CDR2 SASEGT. Trimming at V came to 0 bases and at J to 5 bases, leaving 2 bases not matched to a gene.

The V and J genes are TRBV7-8 and TRBJ1-1; 8 bases are shared with TRBD1. Unmatched junction bases numbered 6, after V lost 1 base and J lost 8 bases. CDR1 is SGHVS and CDR2 is FQNEAQ in the germline V gene. CDR3 size: 14 residues. Here the CDR3 reads CASSLGTGTAEAFF. The CDR3 DNA is TGTGCCAGCAGCTTAGGGACAGGGACGGCCGAAGCTTTCTTT.

This sequence joins TRBV6-5 and TRBJ2-2; 7 nucleotides agree with TRBD2. CDR3 length equals 15 residues. Per the germline V gene, CDR1 is MNHEY and CDR2 is SVGAGI. V lost 2 bases, J lost 6 bases, and 6 bases stayed unmatched. The CDR3 sequence: CASSYVPGGAGELFF. In nucleotides, the CDR3 is TGTGCCAGCAGTTACGTTCCGGGGGGAGCCGGGGAGCTGTTTTTT.

V usage is TRBV3-1 (or the pseudogene TRBV3-2) and J usage is TRBJ1-1, with 7 bases that match TRBD1. This CDR3 contains 15 residues. Per germline, CDR1 LGHDT and CDR2 YNNKEL (reference sequence). With V trimmed by 0 bases and J by 3 bases, 4 bases remained unmatched. The chain's CDR3 is CASSQEGTAYTEAFF. Here the CDR3 DNA reads TGTGCCAGCAGCCAAGAAGGGACAGCTTACACTGAAGCTTTCTTT.

The chain has TRBV18 and TRBJ1-6; 7 bases match TRBD1. Germline V gene lookup returns CDR1 KGHSH and CDR2 LQKENI. The CDR3 is made up of 14 amino acids. J lost 7 bases, V lost 6 bases, and 6 bases had no gene match. In nucleotides, the CDR3 is TGTGCCAGCTCCCAGGGGGTAGACAATTCACCCCTCCACTTT. Translating it yields CASSQGVDNSPLHF.

The rearrangement joins TRBV2 to TRBJ2-5; D uncertain. The CDR3 is 12 residues long. Deletions cut 3 bases from V and 5 bases from J, with 7 bases between. Germline values: CDR1 SNHLY, CDR2 FYNNEI. The CDR3 is CASSDHTETQYF. In DNA, the CDR3 is TGTGCCAGCAGTGACCACACGGAGACCCAGTACTTC.